The present entry profiles one TCR beta chain with its context. Its recognized antigen is unknown. Per-nucleotide qualities are absent, and no much larger clonotype sits a single base away. The data were taken from a study of blood T cell repertoires in COVID-19 (dated by TCRdb to the early 2020s). In terms of the full investigation: The collaborator samples originated in the United States, Italy and Spain and spanned the acute and convalescent phases of COVID-19. The material from the prospective study consisted of cDNA or gDNA derived from T cells, B-cell-depleted T cells, or PBMCs. Deeply sampled blood TCRbeta repertoires from subjects exposed to, actively infected with, or recovered from COVID-19 were included in the dataset. The repertoires were released in a freely available public database intended as a resource for research on the immune response to SARS-CoV-2. The samples were drawn from two sources: the first 160 participants of the ongoing ImmuneRACE study, and 950 to 1,500 subjects contributed by 6 global collaborators. Sample metadata almost always included a de-identified subject ID, COVID-19 status, age in years and sex. HLA class I and class II types, where available, came from metadata supplied by the sample provider rather than from assay-based typing. The investigation overall reported the following: The amount of clinical and demographic metadata varied by source and participant and was provided uncurated.

TCRbeta CDR3 regions were amplified from genomic DNA using the immunoSEQ Assay, a bias-controlled multiplex PCR. In the paper's pipeline: The number of nucleated cells in each sample was estimated from the amplification of reference gene primers within the assay. To quantify the absolute abundance of each unique TCRbeta CDR3 rearrangement, sequence reads were collapsed and filtered. Productive Simpson clonality was computed per sample as the square root of Simpson's diversity index over productive rearrangements. Here the immuneACCESS table is served through TCRdb, limited to in-frame sequences with V and J called. Missing clones are a known gap in these copies; in checked studies unresolved V genes cover under half, and the rest lacks a known reason. V and J calls plus clone size are reproduced from that table; the DNA served to infer D and trimming. This sample is represented by about 180,000 clones; around 73% of them were singletons. Roughly a sixth of the sample lies in the top ten.

CDR1 and CDR2, looked up from the germline V gene, are MRHNA and SNTAGT. From its cysteine to its phenylalanine, the CDR3 spans 12 amino acids. Of the read, only the CDR3 DNA is kept; its 36 bases are in frame from base 1. The junction shows trimming of 10 bases on V and 5 bases on J, and the gene matches do not reach 2 bases of it. Enrolling through a virtual design, the prospective study's participants ranged in age from roughly 18 to 89 years and lived across roughly 24 United States geographic areas. In the prospective study, cohorts were assigned on the basis of participant-reported clinical history obtained from a screening survey and a study questionnaire. Recovered participants in ImmuneRACE Cohort 3 were defined by two consecutive negative NP/OP PCR tests, clearance by a healthcare professional, or resolution of symptoms. In the prospective study, mobile phlebotomists collected whole blood, serum and a nasopharyngeal or oropharyngeal swab from each participant. Additional blood draws and questionnaires over an approximately 2-month period could optionally be provided by prospective study participants. Prospective study blood samples were shipped either frozen or at room temperature before DNA extraction.

The source is a woman between 45 and 65 years old who had recovered from COVID-19. Sequencing used PBMCs or T cells enriched from blood (not recorded which). The chain is assembled from TRBV6-4 and TRBJ2-1, with 10 bases matching TRBD1. Read as DNA, the sequence is TGTGCCACCGGACAGGGGGACAATGAGCAGTTCTTC. This encodes CATGQGDNEQFF.